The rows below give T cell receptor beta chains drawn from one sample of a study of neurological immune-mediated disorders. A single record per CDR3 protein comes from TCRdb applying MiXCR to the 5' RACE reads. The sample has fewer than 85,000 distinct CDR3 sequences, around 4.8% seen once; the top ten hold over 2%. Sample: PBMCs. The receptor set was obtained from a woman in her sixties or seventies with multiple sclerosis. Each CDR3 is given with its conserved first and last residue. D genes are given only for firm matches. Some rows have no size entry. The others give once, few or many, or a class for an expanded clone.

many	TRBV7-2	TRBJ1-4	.	TGTGCCAGCAGCTTAGTGGGCCGCGAACTGTTTTTT	CASSLVGRELFF
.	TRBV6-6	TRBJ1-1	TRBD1	TGTGCCAGCAGAGCCGGGACAGGGGTCACTCGGGACACTGAAGCTTTCTTT	CASRAGTGVTRDTEAFF
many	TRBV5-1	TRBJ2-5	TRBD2	TGCGCCAGTAGACTAGCGGGGTCCCAAGAGACCCAGTACTTC	CASRLAGSQETQYF
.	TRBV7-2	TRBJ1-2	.	TGTGCCAGCAGCTCATCATACCTTCCAGGGCAAGGTGGCTACACCTTC	CASSSSYLPGQGGYTF
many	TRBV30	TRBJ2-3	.	TGTGCCTGGAGTGGGCGAGATACGCAGTATTTT	CAWSGRDTQYF
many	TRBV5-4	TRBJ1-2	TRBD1	TGTGCCAGCAGCTTACAGGGGCGGAACTATGGCTACACCTTC	CASSLQGRNYGYTF
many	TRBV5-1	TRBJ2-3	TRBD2	TGCGCCAGCAGCTACGGACTAGCGGGAGGCACAGATACGCAGTATTTT	CASSYGLAGGTDTQYF
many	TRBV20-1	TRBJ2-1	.	TGCAGTGCTAGGGACAATGAGCAGTTCTTC	CSARDNEQFF
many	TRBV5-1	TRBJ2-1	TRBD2	TGCGCCAGCAGCTTATCTGCGGGAGCATACAATGAGCAGTTCTTC	CASSLSAGAYNEQFF
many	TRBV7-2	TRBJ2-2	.	TGTGCCAGCAGCTTTTTCGTGACGATAAACACCGGGGAGCTGTTTTTT	CASSFFVTINTGELFF
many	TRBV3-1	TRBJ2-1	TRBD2	TGTGCCAGCAGCGTAACTAGCGGAATCACCAATGAGCAGTTCTTC	CASSVTSGITNEQFF
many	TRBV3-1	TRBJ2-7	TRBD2	TGTGCCAGCAGTGAGGGACTAGCGGGAGCCTACGAGCAGTACTTC	CASSEGLAGAYEQYF
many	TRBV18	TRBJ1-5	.	TGTGCCAGCTCACCACCGAATAAGGGAGATCAGCCCCAGCATTTT	CASSPPNKGDQPQHF
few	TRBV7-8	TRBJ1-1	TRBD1	TGTGCCAGCAGCTGGACAGGGAGCGCTGAAGCTTTCTTT	CASSWTGSAEAFF
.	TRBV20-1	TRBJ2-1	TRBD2	TGCAGTGCTAGAGCGGGACTAGCGGGACTAAATGAGCAGTTCTTC	CSARAGLAGLNEQFF
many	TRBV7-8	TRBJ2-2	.	TGTGCCAGCAGCTTAGCGTCGGGCGGAAGTAACACCGGGGAGCTGTTTTTT	CASSLASGGSNTGELFF
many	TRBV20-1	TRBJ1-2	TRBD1	TGCAGTGCTAGCAGACAGGGGGGTTATGGCTACACCTTC	CSASRQGGYGYTF